One and the same sample provided the 21 T cell receptor beta chains below, sequenced in a study of neurological immune-mediated disorders. TCRdb re-derived calls from the 5' RACE reads in MiXCR, one entry per CDR3 protein. In the table there are some 66,000 distinct CDR3 sequences, less than 5.5% of which are singletons. The sample comprised PBMCs. The receptor source for this set is a man aged 30-40 years with multiple sclerosis.

This clonotype was seen only a few times. The chain links TRBV7-3 to TRBJ2-1; D is tentatively TRBD1 or TRBD2 (5 bases each). Trimming cost V 5 bases and J 8 bases, with 16 bases left between them. The CDR3 totals 14 residues. Germline CDR1 and CDR2: SGHTA and FQGTGA. Here the CDR3 reads CASSPGVGQDEQFF. In DNA, the CDR3 is TGTGCCAGCAGCCCCGGGGTGGGGCAGGATGAGCAGTTCTTC.

This clonotype was recorded a few times. This could be a read error, since a much larger clone is one nucleotide away. J is TRBJ1-1 and V is TRBV25-1; D not resolved. Germline CDR1 MGHDK, CDR2 SYGVNS. This CDR3 comprises 13 residues. V gave up 0 bases and J gave up 5 bases, with 7 bases separating them. The CDR3 protein is CASSEYEWTEAFF. The CDR3 DNA sequence: TGTGCCAGCAGTGAATATGAGTGGACTGAAGCTTTCTTT.

There are many counts of this clonotype. CDR3: CASSPRGGTQHF. The CDR3 DNA follows: TGTGCCAGCTCACCTCGGGGCGGGACCCAGCATTTT. J is TRBJ1-5 and V is TRBV18, with D perhaps matching TRBD1 (5 bases). Looked up from germline, CDR1 is KGHSH and CDR2 is LQKENI. V dropped 3 bases and J dropped 11 bases, with 11 bases sitting between them. This CDR3 has 12 amino acids.

There are many counts of this clonotype. The chain links TRBV5-1 to TRBJ2-2; D gene ambiguous. V lost 3 bases to trimming and J lost 2 bases, with 14 bases between them. CDR3 length: 16 amino acids. Germline values: CDR1 SGHRS, CDR2 YFSETQ. CDR3 sequence: CASSWGYKGNTGELFF. For the CDR3, the DNA is TGCGCCAGCAGCTGGGGTTACAAAGGCAACACCGGGGAGCTGTTTTTT.

This clonotype showed up many times. This rearrangement joins TRBV12-3 or TRBV12-4 to TRBJ2-7; D is uncertain. This CDR3 is 13 amino acids long. Trimming shortened V by 2 bases and J by 2 bases, and 7 bases separated the two germline ends. The DNA for the CDR3 is TGTGCCAGCAGTTTACGATGGGCCTACGAGCAGTACGTC. It translates to CASSLRWAYEQYV.

This clonotype was observed at least ten times. The V call is TRBV9, the J call TRBJ2-5, with 11 bases lining up with TRBD2. After removal of 0 bases from V and 2 bases from J, the junction contained 3 bases not matched to a gene. The V gene's germline CDR1 is SGDLS and CDR2 YYNGEE. This CDR3 region has 16 residues. The CDR3 is CASSVDLAGGQETQYF. CDR3 bases: TGTGCCAGCAGCGTAGACCTAGCGGGGGGACAAGAGACCCAGTACTTC.

In its sample, this clonotype was seen many times. V usage is TRBV6-5 and J usage is TRBJ2-3, with 8 bases that match TRBD1. Germline V lookup: CDR1 MNHEY, CDR2 SVGAGI. V shed 6 bases, J shed 5 bases, and the junction held 7 bases outside the gene matches. The CDR3 runs to 14 residues. Here the CDR3 reads CASSRQGRVDTQYF. DNA for the CDR3: TGTGCCAGCAGCCGACAGGGGCGGGTAGATACGCAGTATTTT.

This clonotype was observed a few times. V is TRBV24-1 and J is TRBJ2-3; perhaps TRBD1 as D (6 bases). The CDR3 runs to 15 residues. Trimming removed 4 bases from V and 2 bases from J, with 12 bases in between. The germline V gene encodes CDR1 KGHDR and CDR2 SFDVKD. The chain's CDR3 is CATSDRGQITDTQYF. Here the CDR3 DNA reads TGTGCCACCAGTGACAGGGGACAAATCACAGATACGCAGTATTTT.

This clonotype has at least ten counts. The V and J genes are TRBV20-1 and TRBJ1-5; D not resolved. Trimming stripped 0 bases from V and 7 bases from J, with 13 bases between. CDR1 and CDR2 (germline): DFQATT, SNEGSKA (reference sequence). The length of the CDR3 is 14 residues. The CDR3 sequence is CSARDARVGQPQHF. Written as DNA, the CDR3 is TGCAGTGCTAGAGATGCAAGGGTAGGGCAGCCCCAGCATTTT.

This clonotype occurred many times. The chain links TRBV4-1 to TRBJ2-3; TRBD1 matches at 9 bases. CDR3 length: 15 amino acids. The germline CDR1 and CDR2 sequences are MGHRA and YSYEKL. Trimming removed 3 bases from V and 6 bases from J; junction bases left unmatched: 7. The CDR3 DNA follows: TGCGCCAGCAGCCACCCGGGACAGGGATTGGATACGCAGTATTTT. Its translation is CASSHPGQGLDTQYF.

The CDR3 DNA follows: TGTGCCAGCTCATCGACTAGGGAGCAGTACTTC. Amino acid sequence: CASSSTREQYF. The J gene is TRBJ2-7, the V gene TRBV18; maybe TRBD2 (6 bases). CDR1 KGHSH and CDR2 LQKENI come from the germline V gene. V was cut by 5 bases and J by 7 bases, with 9 bases left in between. This CDR3 has 11 amino acids.

This clonotype was found a few times. This sequence joins TRBV5-1 and TRBJ2-3; D remains ambiguous. Trimming pared 0 bases from V and 3 bases from J, leaving 11 bases between. CDR1 is SGHRS, CDR2 YFSETQ, per germline. The CDR3 loop spans 15 amino acids. The CDR3 here is CASSLAVSPTDTQYF. CDR3 nucleotide sequence: TGCGCCAGCAGCTTGGCGGTCAGCCCAACAGATACGCAGTATTTT.

This clonotype was seen many times. The chain recombines TRBV11-2 with TRBJ2-1; D might be TRBD2 (6 bases). This CDR3 spans 16 amino acids. CDR1 and CDR2 (germline): SGHAT, FQNNGV. Trimming stripped 1 base from V and 1 base from J, with 11 bases between. CDR3 DNA: TGTGCCAGCAGCTTAGTGCGGGGTGGTTCCTACAATGAGCAGTTCTTC. It encodes CASSLVRGGSYNEQFF.

The table lists this clonotype with many counts. V usage is TRBV20-1 and J usage is TRBJ2-1; 9 bases line up with TRBD2. V lost 0 bases and J lost 5; bases outside the gene matches: 5. The CDR3 loop spans 15 amino acids. Germline V gene sequence: CDR1 DFQATT, CDR2 SNEGSKA (reference sequence). CDR3 protein: CSARDAAGGHNEQFF. The CDR3 DNA reads as TGCAGTGCTAGAGATGCGGCGGGGGGGCACAATGAGCAGTTCTTC.

This clonotype was detected ten times or more. The chain is built from TRBV20-1 and TRBJ2-3; D possibly uses TRBD1 or TRBD2 (6 bases each). The V end was cut by 5 bases, the J end by 6 bases, with 15 bases between. There are 13 residues in the CDR3. Germline-derived CDR1 and CDR2 are DFQATT and SNEGSKA (reference sequence). The DNA for the CDR3 is TGCAGTGCTCTCTTGGGGGGCTTTGATACGCAGTATTTT. Protein product: CSALLGGFDTQYF.

This clonotype was observed many times. V gene TRBV5-1 combines with J gene TRBJ1-2, with TRBD1 as a possible D gene (5 bases). Germline V gene data show CDR1 as SGHRS and CDR2 as YFSETQ. CDR3 size: 12 residues. With 3 bases removed from V and 2 bases from J, the gap between germline ends came to 5 bases. The CDR3 coding sequence is TGCGCCAGCAGCTGGGACAACTATGGCTACACCTTC. This sequence encodes CASSWDNYGYTF. The whole variable domain, remainder taken from reference TRBV5-1 and TRBJ1-2, is KAGVTQTPRYLIKTRGQQVTLSCSPISGHRSVSWYQQTPGQGLQFLFEYFSETQRNKGNFPGRFSGRQFSNSRSEMNVSTLELGDSALYLCASSWDNYGYTFGSGTRLTVV.

This clonotype was detected ten times or more. The chain carries TRBV4-1 and TRBJ2-2; D possibly matches TRBD1 or TRBD2 (5 bases each). This CDR3 region has 16 residues. With 8 bases removed from V and 6 bases from J, the gap between germline ends came to 22 bases. Looked up from germline, CDR1 is MGHRA and CDR2 is YSYEKL. The CDR3 bases are TGCGCCAGCGGCACTCCCGGGAAGGGGCGGGCCGGGGAGCTGTTTTTT. Amino acid sequence: CASGTPGKGRAGELFF.

This clonotype was counted at least ten times. The rearrangement joins TRBV9 to TRBJ2-2; unclear D gene. This CDR3 has 14 residues. Trimming left V 4 bases short and J 3 bases short, with 10 bases between. Per the germline V gene, CDR1 is SGDLS and CDR2 is YYNGEE. The CDR3 DNA sequence: TGTGCCAGCAGCTCTCCTAGTGACACCGGGGAGCTGTTTTTT. Its translation: CASSSPSDTGELFF.

This sequence joins TRBV24-1 and TRBJ1-4, with D unresolved. The length of the CDR3 is 14 residues. Germline V gene data show CDR1 as KGHDR and CDR2 as SFDVKD. Trimming cost V 5 bases and J 4 bases, with 10 bases left between them. CDR3 nucleotide sequence: TGTGCCACCAGTGTATCGGACGGTAATGAAAAACTGTTTTTT. Protein product: CATSVSDGNEKLFF.

The V call is TRBV5-1, the J call TRBJ2-1, with D tentatively TRBD2 (7 bases). The length of the CDR3 is 15 residues. Germline-derived CDR1 and CDR2 are SGHRS and YFSETQ. Trimming cost V 1 base and J 7 bases, with 15 bases left between them. CDR3 sequence (DNA): TGCGCCAGCAGCTTGAGGGCGGGGGCGGTAAATGAGCAGTTCTTC. Translation: CASSLRAGAVNEQFF.

The gene calls are TRBV4-1 and TRBJ2-2; 9 nucleotides line up with TRBD1. With V trimmed by 3 bases and J by 7 bases, 6 bases remained unmatched. Germline assignment: CDR1 MGHRA and CDR2 YSYEKL. The CDR3 loop spans 15 amino acids. The CDR3 bases are TGCGCCAGCAGCCAGGCGGGACAGGGCTTCGGGGAGCTGTTTTTT. Its protein is CASSQAGQGFGELFF.